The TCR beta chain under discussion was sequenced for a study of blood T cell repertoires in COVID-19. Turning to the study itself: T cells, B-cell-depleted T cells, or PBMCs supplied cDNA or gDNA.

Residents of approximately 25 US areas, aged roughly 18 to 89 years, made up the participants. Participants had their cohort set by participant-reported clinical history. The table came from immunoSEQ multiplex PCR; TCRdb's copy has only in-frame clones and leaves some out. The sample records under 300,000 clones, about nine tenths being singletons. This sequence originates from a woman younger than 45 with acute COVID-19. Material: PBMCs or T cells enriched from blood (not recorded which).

The chain's CDR3 is CASSEEGQGRAFF. In DNA form, the CDR3 reads TGTGCCAGCAGTGAAGAGGGACAGGGGAGGGCTTTCTTT. The rearrangement uses TRBV12-3 or TRBV12-4 and TRBJ1-1; TRBD1 matches 10 bases. The V segment lost 5 bases and the J segment 11 bases; nucleotides outside the gene matches: 8. The CDR3 is made up of 13 amino acids.